The TCR beta chain under discussion was sequenced for a study of T cells in Graves' hyperthyroidism and ophthalmopathy. PBMCs were sourced from approximately 10 ml fresh peripheral blood. Per the germline V gene, CDR1 is MNHNS and CDR2 is SASEGT. Trimming removed 6 bases from V and 7 bases from J; junction bases left unmatched: 14. The CDR3 length is 17 residues. It was RNA transcripts that yielded the amplified TCR beta CDR3 regions. First-round RT-PCR targeting the TCR CDR3 was performed with the HTBI primer set. TCRdb redid the calling of the multiplex PCR reads with MiXCR, one entry per CDR3 protein. There are more than 500,000 distinct CDR3 sequences in the sample; 15% to 20% occur only once, and about 29% lies in the top ten.

The chain links TRBV6-1 to TRBJ2-2; 10 bases map to TRBD1. The sequence came from a woman younger than 45 with Graves' ophthalmopathy. The source material was blood. CDR3 residues: CASSRRTGDRGIGELFF. In DNA, the CDR3 is TGTGCCAGCAGCCGGAGAACTGGGGACAGGGGCATCGGGGAGCTGTTTTTT.